These T cell receptor beta chains were read from a single sample in a study of T cell changes during pregnancy in multiple sclerosis. Sequencing used immunoSEQ multiplex PCR; TCRdb keeps in-frame clones, though not all of them. The data hold 30,000 to 45,000 clones, with 90% to 95% observed a single time. The specimen was CD4+ T cells from peripheral blood mononuclear cells, collected in the second trimester of pregnancy. Receptors originate from a female donor in good health, enrolled as a control in a pregnancy study. CDR3s include the opening cysteine and the closing phenylalanine or tryptophan. D genes are given only for firm matches. A clone size is listed for some rows: how often the clone was seen (once, few, many), or a class if it is expanded.

clone_size d_call j_call v_call cdr3_aa cdr3_nt
. TRBD1 TRBJ1-1 TRBV6-5 CASSYWKGARTEAFF TGTGCCAGCAGTTACTGGAAGGGGGCGCGGACTGAAGCTTTCTTT
. TRBD1 TRBJ2-6 TRBV11-3 CASSPSGTGYSGANVLTF TGTGCCAGCAGCCCATCCGGGACAGGTTACTCTGGGGCCAACGTCCTGACTTTC
. . TRBJ2-7 TRBV6-5 CASSPGGGGYHEQYF TGTGCCAGCAGCCCGGGGGGCGGGGGTTACCACGAGCAGTACTTC
. . TRBJ2-3 TRBV7-8 CASSLGAGTDTQYF TGTGCCAGCAGCCTAGGGGCAGGGACAGATACGCAGTATTTT
few TRBD2 TRBJ2-1 TRBV6-1 CASSEGTSGNNEQFF TGTGCCAGCAGTGAAGGGACTAGCGGGAATAATGAGCAGTTCTTC
. . TRBJ2-3 TRBV2 CASSRFWDNTDTQYF TGTGCCAGCAGTAGGTTTTGGGACAACACAGATACGCAGTATTTT
. . TRBJ2-7 TRBV19 CASSIGVQSYEQYF TGTGCCAGTAGTATAGGGGTACAGAGCTACGAGCAGTACTTC
. TRBD1 TRBJ1-4 TRBV5-8 CASSSGQGEKLFF TGTGCCAGCAGCTCGGGACAGGGTGAAAAACTGTTTTTT
. . TRBJ2-7 TRBV6-1 CASSATEAYEQYF TGTGCCAGCAGTGCGACAGAAGCCTACGAGCAGTACTTC
. . TRBJ1-1 TRBV2 CASRVGFMNTEAFF TGTGCCAGCCGCGTCGGGTTCATGAACACTGAAGCTTTCTTT
. TRBD1 TRBJ2-7 TRBV20-1 CSPLQGNEQYF TGCAGTCCCTTACAGGGGAACGAGCAGTACTTC
. TRBD2 TRBJ2-7 TRBV27 CASRHLTSGSYEQYF TGTGCCAGCAGACACTTGACTAGCGGGAGTTACGAGCAGTACTTC
. . TRBJ2-5 TRBV12-5 CASGRDIQETQYF TGTGCTAGTGGCCGGGACATACAAGAGACCCAGTACTTC
. . TRBJ2-7 TRBV29-1 CSVGAGSTYEQYF TGCAGCGTTGGCGCGGGCAGCACCTACGAGCAGTACTTC
. TRBD1 TRBJ1-4 TRBV7-9 CASTPGAGGNEKLFF TGTGCCAGCACCCCGGGGGCAGGGGGAAATGAAAAACTGTTTTTT
few TRBD1 TRBJ1-1 TRBV7-9 CASSTGDKTEAFF TGTGCCAGCAGCACAGGGGACAAAACTGAAGCTTTCTTT
. . TRBJ2-2 TRBV18 CASSRAESTGELFF TGTGCCAGCTCAAGAGCTGAGAGCACCGGGGAGCTGTTTTTT
. . TRBJ1-1 TRBV19 CASSTRGTEAFF TGTGCCAGTAGCACCAGGGGCACTGAAGCTTTCTTT
. TRBD1 TRBJ2-7 TRBV29-1 CSAGTGPYEQYF TGCAGTGCGGGGACAGGCCCCTACGAGCAGTACTTC
. TRBD1 TRBJ1-2 TRBV18 CASSPGQERYGYTF TGTGCCAGCTCCCCTGGACAGGAGCGCTATGGCTACACCTTC
few TRBD1 TRBJ1-5 TRBV2 CASRVQGESGPQHF TGTGCCAGCAGGGTACAGGGGGAAAGTGGGCCCCAGCATTTT
. TRBD2 TRBJ2-3 TRBV6-5 CATLGGTSTDTQYF TGTGCCACTCTGGGGGGGACTAGCACAGATACGCAGTATTTT
. . TRBJ1-6 TRBV18 CASSTTTTNSPLHF TGTGCCAGCTCTACCACTACCACAAATTCACCCCTCCACTTT
few TRBD2 TRBJ2-1 TRBV30 CAWSRETSGNEQFF TGTGCCTGGAGCCGGGAAACTAGCGGCAATGAGCAGTTCTTC
once TRBD2 TRBJ2-1 TRBV5-1 CASSYTGTSGGSRGLYEQFF TGCGCCAGCAGCTACACCGGGACTAGCGGGGGGAGCAGGGGATTATATGAGCAGTTCTTC
. . TRBJ1-4 TRBV9 CASSVGVGGEKLFF TGTGCCAGCAGCGTAGGGGTAGGAGGTGAAAAACTGTTTTTT
. . TRBJ2-7 TRBV6-5 CASSYSRSGNYEQYF TGTGCCAGCAGTTACTCAAGGAGTGGAAACTACGAGCAGTACTTC
. . TRBJ1-4 TRBV6-5 CASSLTRGVHEKLFF TGTGCCAGCAGTCTCACCAGAGGAGTGCATGAAAAACTGTTTTTT
. . TRBJ1-1 TRBV29-1 CSATQIRDTEAFF TGCAGCGCCACCCAGATCAGGGACACTGAAGCTTTCTTT
. . TRBJ2-5 TRBV12-2 CASRLIRTGPSGETQYF TGTGCAAGTCGCTTAATCCGTACAGGGCCTTCGGGGGAGACCCAGTACTTC
. . TRBJ2-7 TRBV18 CASSGQGGEQYF TGTGCCAGCTCAGGGCAGGGTGGCGAGCAGTACTTC
. . TRBJ1-1 TRBV5-1 CASSLDGGAFF TGCGCCAGCAGCTTAGACGGGGGAGCTTTCTTT
once . TRBJ1-2 TRBV10-1 CASVVKLEGYGYTF TGCGCCAGCGTTGTCAAACTAGAGGGCTATGGCTACACCTTC
. . TRBJ1-6 TRBV6-6 CASSTGQGQLDPLHF TGTGCCAGCAGCACAGGCCAGGGACAACTTGATCCCCTCCACTTT
. . TRBJ2-1 TRBV5-1 CASSYMAGPGNEQFF TGCGCCAGCAGCTATATGGCCGGCCCGGGGAATGAGCAGTTCTTC
. . TRBJ1-4 TRBV28 CASSLARGSNEKLFF TGTGCCAGCAGTTTGGCAAGGGGTTCTAATGAAAAACTGTTTTTT
. TRBD1 TRBJ2-7 TRBV19 CASSPQGWSYEQYF TGTGCCAGTAGTCCACAGGGGTGGTCCTACGAGCAGTACTTC
. . TRBJ2-5 TRBV5-4 CASSPGPLGETQYF TGTGCCAGCAGCCCAGGCCCTCTGGGAGAGACCCAGTACTTC
. TRBD1 TRBJ1-4 TRBV5-5 CASSGGDRSTNEKLFF TGTGCCAGCAGCGGGGGGGACAGGTCAACTAATGAAAAACTGTTTTTT
. . TRBJ1-2 TRBV6-1 CASSDPQTINYGYTF TGTGCCAGCAGTGATCCACAGACTATTAACTATGGCTACACCTTC
. . TRBJ2-7 TRBV7-2 CASSEGVAYEQYF TGTGCCAGCAGTGAGGGCGTAGCCTACGAGCAGTACTTC
. TRBD1 TRBJ2-2 TRBV25-1 CASSEAGTGTGELFF TGTGCCAGCAGTGAAGCCGGGACAGGGACCGGGGAGCTGTTTTTT
. TRBD1 TRBJ2-3 TRBV18 CASSPGTGSTDTQYF TGTGCCAGCTCACCAGGGACAGGTAGCACAGATACGCAGTATTTT
few TRBD1 TRBJ1-1 TRBV11-2 CASSIRDRNTEAFF TGTGCCAGCAGCATCCGGGACAGGAACACTGAAGCTTTCTTT
. TRBD1 TRBJ2-3 TRBV10-3 CAISGGPGQALTDTQYF TGTGCCATCAGTGGGGGCCCGGGACAGGCCCTCACAGATACGCAGTATTTT
. TRBD2 TRBJ2-3 TRBV6-6 CASRIAGGTDTQYF TGTGCCAGCAGAATAGCGGGTGGCACAGATACGCAGTATTTT
. TRBD2 TRBJ2-3 TRBV7-2 CASSLVGTSYRADTQYF TGTGCCAGCAGCTTAGTCGGGACTAGCTATCGGGCAGATACGCAGTATTTT
. . TRBJ1-2 TRBV6-1 CASRTGFNYGYTF TGTGCCAGCAGGACAGGTTTTAACTATGGCTACACCTTC
. TRBD1 TRBJ1-2 TRBV28 CASSLDAGGRGYTF TGTGCCAGCAGTCTTGACGCAGGGGGCCGTGGCTACACCTTC
. . TRBJ2-2 TRBV2 CASSEGPGELFF TGTGCCAGCAGCGAGGGTCCCGGGGAGCTGTTTTTT
. . TRBJ1-3 TRBV18 CASSPPMAAGNTIYF TGTGCCAGCTCACCACCGATGGCAGCTGGAAACACCATATATTTT
. TRBD1 TRBJ1-5 TRBV7-2 CASSSTSQGTQPQHF TGTGCCAGCAGCTCAACCTCACAGGGGACTCAGCCCCAGCATTTT
once . TRBJ1-1 TRBV29-1 CSVLRTAMNTEAFF TGCAGCGTCCTCCGGACAGCTATGAACACTGAAGCTTTCTTT
. TRBD1 TRBJ2-1 TRBV29-1 CSVEKDQGDEQFF TGCAGCGTTGAAAAGGACCAGGGGGATGAGCAGTTCTTC